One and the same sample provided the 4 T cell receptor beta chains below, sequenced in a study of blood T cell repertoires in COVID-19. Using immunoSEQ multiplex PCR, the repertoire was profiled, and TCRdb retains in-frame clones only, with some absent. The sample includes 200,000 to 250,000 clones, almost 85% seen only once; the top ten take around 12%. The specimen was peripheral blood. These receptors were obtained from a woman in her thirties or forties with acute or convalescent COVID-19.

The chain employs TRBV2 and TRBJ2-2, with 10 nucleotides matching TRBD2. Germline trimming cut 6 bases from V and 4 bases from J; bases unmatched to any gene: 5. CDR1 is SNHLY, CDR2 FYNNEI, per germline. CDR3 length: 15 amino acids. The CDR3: CASSPGLAVTGELFF. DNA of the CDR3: TGTGCCAGCAGCCCCGGACTAGCGGTCACCGGGGAGCTGTTTTTT.

For the CDR3, the DNA is TGTGCCACCCTAGCGGGGGGTATAGGTACGCAGTATTTT. It yields the protein CATLAGGIGTQYF. The chain uses TRBV10-3 and TRBJ2-3; TRBD2 agrees at 11 bases. Germline V gives CDR1 ENHRY, CDR2 SYGVKD. The CDR3 is 13 amino acids. V was pared by 10 bases and J by 8 bases, with 8 bases of the junction left unmatched.

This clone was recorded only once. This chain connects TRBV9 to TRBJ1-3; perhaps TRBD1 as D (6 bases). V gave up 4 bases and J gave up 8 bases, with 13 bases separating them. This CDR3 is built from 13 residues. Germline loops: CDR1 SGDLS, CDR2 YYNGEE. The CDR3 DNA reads TGTGCCAGCAGCTTCCGGACAGCTGACACCATATATTTT. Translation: CASSFRTADTIYF.

The CDR3 here is CASSLEQGYSPLHF. The CDR3 nucleotides are TGTGCCAGCAGCTTGGAACAGGGTTATTCACCCCTCCACTTT. The rearrangement joins TRBV5-5 to TRBJ1-6; a weak D match, TRBD1 (6 bases). Trimming took 0 bases from V and 8 from J, leaving 9 bases between them. Germline V gene data show CDR1 as SGHKS and CDR2 as YYEKEE (reference sequence). This CDR3 contains 14 residues.